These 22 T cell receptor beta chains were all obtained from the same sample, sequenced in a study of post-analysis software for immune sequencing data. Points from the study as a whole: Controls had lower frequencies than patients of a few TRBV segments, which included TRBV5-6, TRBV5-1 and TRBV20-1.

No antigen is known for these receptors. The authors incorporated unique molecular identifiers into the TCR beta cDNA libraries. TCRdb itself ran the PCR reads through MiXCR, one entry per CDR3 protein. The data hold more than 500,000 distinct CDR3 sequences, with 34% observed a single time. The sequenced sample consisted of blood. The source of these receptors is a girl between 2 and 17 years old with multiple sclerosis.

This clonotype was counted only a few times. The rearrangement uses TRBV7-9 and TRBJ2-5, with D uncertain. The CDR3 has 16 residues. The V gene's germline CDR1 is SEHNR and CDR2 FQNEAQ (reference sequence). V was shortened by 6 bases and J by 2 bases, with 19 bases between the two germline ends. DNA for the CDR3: TGTGCCAGCAGTTCCCCGTGGGCGTCCGTACAAGAGACCCAGTACTTC. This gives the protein CASSSPWASVQETQYF. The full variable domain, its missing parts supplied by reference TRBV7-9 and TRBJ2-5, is DTGVSQNPRHKITKRGQNVTFRCDPISEHNRLYWYRQTLGQGPEFLTYFQNEAQLEKSRLLSDRFSAERPKGSFSTLEIQRTEQGDSAMYLCASSSPWASVQETQYFGPGTRLLVL.

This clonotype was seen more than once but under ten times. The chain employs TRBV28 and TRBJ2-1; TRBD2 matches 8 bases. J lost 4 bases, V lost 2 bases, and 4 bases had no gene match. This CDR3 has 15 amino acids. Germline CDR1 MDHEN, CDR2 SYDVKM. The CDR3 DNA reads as TGTGCCAGCAGTTTAGTCTCTAGCGGGTACAATGAGCAGTTCTTC. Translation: CASSLVSSGYNEQFF.

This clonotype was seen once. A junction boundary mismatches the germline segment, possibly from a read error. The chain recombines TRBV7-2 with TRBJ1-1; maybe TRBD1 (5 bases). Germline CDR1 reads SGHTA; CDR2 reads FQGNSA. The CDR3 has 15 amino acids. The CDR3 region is CANSLLAGPNTEAFF. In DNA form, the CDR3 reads TGTGCCAACAGCTTACTCGCAGGGCCGAACACTGAAGCTTTCTTT.

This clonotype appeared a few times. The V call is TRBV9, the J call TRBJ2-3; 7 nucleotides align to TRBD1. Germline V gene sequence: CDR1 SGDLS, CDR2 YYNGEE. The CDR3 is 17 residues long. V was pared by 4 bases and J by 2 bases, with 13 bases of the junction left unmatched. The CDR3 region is CASSPNSGGQYTDTQYF. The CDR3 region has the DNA TGTGCCAGCAGCCCTAACTCAGGGGGTCAGTACACAGATACGCAGTATTTT.

CDR3 in DNA: TGTGCCAGCAGCGTCGGGATGGGCAATCAGCCCCAGCATTTT. Translating gives CASSVGMGNQPQHF. The chain uses TRBV9 and TRBJ1-5; no clear D. The CDR3 runs 14 residues. Germline loops: CDR1 SGDLS, CDR2 YYNGEE. Trimming stripped 2 bases from V and 2 bases from J, with 8 bases between.

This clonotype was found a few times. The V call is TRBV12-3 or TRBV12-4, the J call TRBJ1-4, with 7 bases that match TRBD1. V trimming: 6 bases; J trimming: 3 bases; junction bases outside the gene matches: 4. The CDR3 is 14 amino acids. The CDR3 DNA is TGTGCCAGCAGGGCTACAGGGGCTAATGAAAAACTGTTTTTT. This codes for CASRATGANEKLFF.

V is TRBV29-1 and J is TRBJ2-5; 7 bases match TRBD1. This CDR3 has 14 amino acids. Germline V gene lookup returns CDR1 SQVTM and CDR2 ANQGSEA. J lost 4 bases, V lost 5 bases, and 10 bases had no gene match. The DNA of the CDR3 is TGCAGCGTTTATATTTCGTACAGGGGAGAGACCCAGTACTTC. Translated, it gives CSVYISYRGETQYF. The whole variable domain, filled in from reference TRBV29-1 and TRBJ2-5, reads SAVISQKPSRDICQRGTSLTIQCQVDSQVTMMFWYRQQPGQSLTLIATANQGSEATYESGFVIDKFPISRPNLTFSTLTVSNMSPEDSSIYLCSVYISYRGETQYFGPGTRLLVL.

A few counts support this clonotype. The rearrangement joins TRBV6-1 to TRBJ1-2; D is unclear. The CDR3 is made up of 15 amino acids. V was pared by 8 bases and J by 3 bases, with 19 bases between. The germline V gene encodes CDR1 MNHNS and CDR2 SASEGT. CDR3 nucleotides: TGTGCCAGCCTCGCTCGGCAGGAACTAGACTATGGCTACACCTTC. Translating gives CASLARQELDYGYTF.

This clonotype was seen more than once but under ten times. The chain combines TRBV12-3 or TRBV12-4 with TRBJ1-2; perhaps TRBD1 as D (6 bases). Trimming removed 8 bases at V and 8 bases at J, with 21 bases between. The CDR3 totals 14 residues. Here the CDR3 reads CASCWTGGHRGYTF. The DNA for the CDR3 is TGTGCCAGCTGTTGGACTGGGGGGCATCGGGGCTACACCTTC.

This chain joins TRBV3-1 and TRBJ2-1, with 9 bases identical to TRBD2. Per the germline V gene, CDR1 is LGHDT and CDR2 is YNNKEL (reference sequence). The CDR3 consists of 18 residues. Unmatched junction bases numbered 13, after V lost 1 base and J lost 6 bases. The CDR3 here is CASSQVYYRLAVSNEQFF. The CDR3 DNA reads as TGTGCCAGCAGCCAAGTCTATTATAGACTAGCGGTGAGCAATGAGCAGTTCTTC.

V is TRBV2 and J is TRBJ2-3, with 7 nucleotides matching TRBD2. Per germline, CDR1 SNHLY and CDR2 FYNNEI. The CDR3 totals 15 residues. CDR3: CVSRMGRGSTDTQYF. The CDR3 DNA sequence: TGTGTCAGTCGAATGGGGCGGGGGAGCACAGATACGCAGTATTTT.

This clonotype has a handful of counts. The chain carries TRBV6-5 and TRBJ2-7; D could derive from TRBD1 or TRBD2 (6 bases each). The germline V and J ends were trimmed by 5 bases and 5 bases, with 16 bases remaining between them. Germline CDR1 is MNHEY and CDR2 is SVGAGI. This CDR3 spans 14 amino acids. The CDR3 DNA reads TGTGCCAGCAGTCCCGTGGGGGGCTCGGACGAGCAGTACTTC. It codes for CASSPVGGSDEQYF.

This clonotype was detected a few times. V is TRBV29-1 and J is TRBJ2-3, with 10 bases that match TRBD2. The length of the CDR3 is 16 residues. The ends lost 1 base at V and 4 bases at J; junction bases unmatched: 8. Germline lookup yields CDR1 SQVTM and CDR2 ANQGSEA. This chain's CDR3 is CSVEGKRGGSPDTQYF. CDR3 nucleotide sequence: TGCAGCGTTGAAGGGAAGCGGGGGGGCTCCCCAGATACGCAGTATTTT.

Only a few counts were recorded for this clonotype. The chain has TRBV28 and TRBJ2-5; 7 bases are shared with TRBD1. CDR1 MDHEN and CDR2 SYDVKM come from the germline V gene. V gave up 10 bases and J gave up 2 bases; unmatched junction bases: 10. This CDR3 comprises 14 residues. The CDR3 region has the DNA TGTGCCACCACTCGAAGGACAGGTCAAGAGACCCAGTACTTC. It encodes CATTRRTGQETQYF.

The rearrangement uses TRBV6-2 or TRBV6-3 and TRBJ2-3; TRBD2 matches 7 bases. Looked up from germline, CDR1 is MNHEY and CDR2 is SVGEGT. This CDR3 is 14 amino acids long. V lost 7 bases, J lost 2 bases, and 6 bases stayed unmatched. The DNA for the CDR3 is TGTGCCAGCAAGGGGCTAGCGGCCACAGATACGCAGTATTTT. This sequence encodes CASKGLAATDTQYF.

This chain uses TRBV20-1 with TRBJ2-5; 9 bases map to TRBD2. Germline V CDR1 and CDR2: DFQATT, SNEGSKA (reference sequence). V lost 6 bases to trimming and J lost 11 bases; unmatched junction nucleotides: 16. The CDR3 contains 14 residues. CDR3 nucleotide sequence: TGCAGTGCCACATCCGGGACTAGCCCAAATGAGCAGTACTTC. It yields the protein CSATSGTSPNEQYF.

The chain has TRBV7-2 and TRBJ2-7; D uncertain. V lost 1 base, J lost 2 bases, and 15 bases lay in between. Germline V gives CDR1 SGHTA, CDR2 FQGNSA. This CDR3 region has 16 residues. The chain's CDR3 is CASSLGASLGPYEQYF. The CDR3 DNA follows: TGTGCCAGCAGCTTAGGGGCCAGCCTAGGCCCCTACGAGCAGTACTTC.

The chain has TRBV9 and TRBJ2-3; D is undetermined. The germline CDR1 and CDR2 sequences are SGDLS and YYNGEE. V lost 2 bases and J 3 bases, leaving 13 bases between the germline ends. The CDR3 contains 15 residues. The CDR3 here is CASSVARSRTDTQYF. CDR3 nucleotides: TGTGCCAGCAGCGTGGCTCGTAGTCGGACAGATACGCAGTATTTT.

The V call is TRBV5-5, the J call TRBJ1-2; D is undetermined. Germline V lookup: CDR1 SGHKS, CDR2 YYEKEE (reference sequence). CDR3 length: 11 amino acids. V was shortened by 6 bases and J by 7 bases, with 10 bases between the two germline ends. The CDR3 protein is CASTGRAGYTF. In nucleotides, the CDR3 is TGTGCCAGCACCGGGAGGGCTGGCTACACCTTC. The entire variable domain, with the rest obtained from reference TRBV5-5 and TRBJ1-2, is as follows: DAGVTQSPTHLIKTRGQQVTLRCSPISGHKSVSWYQQVLGQGPQFIFQYYEKEERGRGNFPDRFSARQFPNYSSELNVNALLLGDSALYLCASTGRAGYTFGSGTRLTVV.

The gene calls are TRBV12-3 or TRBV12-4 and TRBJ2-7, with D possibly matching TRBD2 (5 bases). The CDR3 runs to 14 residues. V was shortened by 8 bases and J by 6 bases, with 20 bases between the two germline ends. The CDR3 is CASLPGLGSSEQYF. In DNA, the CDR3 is TGTGCCAGCCTCCCGGGGTTAGGGTCCAGCGAGCAGTACTTC.

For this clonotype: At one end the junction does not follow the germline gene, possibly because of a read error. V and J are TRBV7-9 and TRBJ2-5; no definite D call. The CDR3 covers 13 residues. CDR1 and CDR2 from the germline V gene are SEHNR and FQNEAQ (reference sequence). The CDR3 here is CANSPRAQETQYF. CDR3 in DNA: TGTGCCAACAGCCCCCGGGCCCAAGAGACCCAGTACTTC.

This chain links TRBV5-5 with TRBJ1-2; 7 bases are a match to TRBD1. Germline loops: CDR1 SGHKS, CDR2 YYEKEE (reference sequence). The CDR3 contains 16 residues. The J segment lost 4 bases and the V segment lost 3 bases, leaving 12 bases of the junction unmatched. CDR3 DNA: TGTGCCAGCAGCTCTCCGACAGGGCGCTTAATCTATGGCTACACCTTC. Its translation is CASSSPTGRLIYGYTF.